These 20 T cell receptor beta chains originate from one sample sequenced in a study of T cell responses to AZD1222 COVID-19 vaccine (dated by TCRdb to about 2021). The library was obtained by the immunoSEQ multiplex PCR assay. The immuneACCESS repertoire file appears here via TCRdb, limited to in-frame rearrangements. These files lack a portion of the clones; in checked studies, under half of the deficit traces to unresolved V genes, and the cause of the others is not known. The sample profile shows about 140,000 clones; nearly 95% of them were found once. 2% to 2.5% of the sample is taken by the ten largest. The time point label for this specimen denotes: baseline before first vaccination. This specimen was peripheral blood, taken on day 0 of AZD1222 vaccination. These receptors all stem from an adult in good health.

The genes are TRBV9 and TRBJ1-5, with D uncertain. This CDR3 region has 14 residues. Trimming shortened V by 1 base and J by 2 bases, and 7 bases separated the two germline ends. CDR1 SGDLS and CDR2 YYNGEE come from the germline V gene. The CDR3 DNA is TGTGCCAGCAGCGTATCGGTAGGCAATCAGCCCCAGCATTTT. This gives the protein CASSVSVGNQPQHF.

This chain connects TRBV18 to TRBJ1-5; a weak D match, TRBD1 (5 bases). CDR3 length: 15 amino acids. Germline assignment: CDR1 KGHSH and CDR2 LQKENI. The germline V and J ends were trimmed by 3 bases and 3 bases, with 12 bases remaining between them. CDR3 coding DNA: TGTGCCAGCTCACCTGCTAGGGGATACAATCAGCCCCAGCATTTT. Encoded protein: CASSPARGYNQPQHF.

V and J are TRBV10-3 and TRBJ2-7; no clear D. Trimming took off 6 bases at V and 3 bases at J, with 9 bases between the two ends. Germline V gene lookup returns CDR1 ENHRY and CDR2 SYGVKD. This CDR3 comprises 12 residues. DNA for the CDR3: TGTGCCATCAGGGGCGACGGCTACGAGCAGTACTTC. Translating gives CAIRGDGYEQYF.

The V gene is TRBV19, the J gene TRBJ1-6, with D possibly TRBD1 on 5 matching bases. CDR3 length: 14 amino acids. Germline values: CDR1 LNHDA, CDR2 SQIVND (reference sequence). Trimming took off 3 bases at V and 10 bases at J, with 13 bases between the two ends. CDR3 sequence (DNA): TGTGCCAGTAGTATGGGACGGGGGGTATCACCCCTCCACTTT. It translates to CASSMGRGVSPLHF.

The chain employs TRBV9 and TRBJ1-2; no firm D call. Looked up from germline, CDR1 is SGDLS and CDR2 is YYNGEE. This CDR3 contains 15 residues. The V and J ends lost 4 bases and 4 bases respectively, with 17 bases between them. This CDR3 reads CASSTKMAGPYGYTF. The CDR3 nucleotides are TGTGCCAGCAGCACCAAGATGGCAGGCCCCTATGGCTACACCTTC.

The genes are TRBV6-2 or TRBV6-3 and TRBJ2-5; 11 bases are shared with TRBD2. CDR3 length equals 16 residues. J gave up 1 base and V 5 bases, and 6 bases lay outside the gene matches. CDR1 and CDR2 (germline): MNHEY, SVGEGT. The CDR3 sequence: CASSRGTSGGQETQYF. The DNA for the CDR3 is TGTGCCAGCAGTAGGGGAACTAGCGGGGGCCAAGAGACCCAGTACTTC.

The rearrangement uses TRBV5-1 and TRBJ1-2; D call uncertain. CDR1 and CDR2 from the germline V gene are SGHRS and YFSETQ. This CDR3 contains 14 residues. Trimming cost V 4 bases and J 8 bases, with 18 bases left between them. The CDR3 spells CASSRRQPGLGYTF. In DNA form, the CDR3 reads TGCGCCAGCAGCCGGAGGCAGCCCGGACTGGGCTACACCTTC.

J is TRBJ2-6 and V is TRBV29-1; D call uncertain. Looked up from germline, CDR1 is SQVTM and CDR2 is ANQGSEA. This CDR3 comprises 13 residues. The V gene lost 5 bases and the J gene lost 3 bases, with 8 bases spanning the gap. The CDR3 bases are TGCAGCGTTCGAGTAGATGGGGCCAACGTCCTGACTTTC. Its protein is CSVRVDGANVLTF.

CDR3 bases: TGTGCCAGCAGGGCCCCGGGACAGGGTGGATACGAGCAGTACTTC. Its protein is CASRAPGQGGYEQYF. The chain is built from TRBV28 and TRBJ2-7; the match to TRBD1 covers 9 bases. This CDR3 has 15 amino acids. In germline, CDR1 is MDHEN, CDR2 SYDVKM. Trimming at V came to 6 bases and at J to 4 bases, leaving 10 bases not matched to a gene. The whole variable domain, remainder taken from reference TRBV28 and TRBJ2-7, is DVKVTQSSRYLVKRTGEKVFLECVQDMDHENMFWYRQDPGLGLRLIYFSYDVKMKEKGDIPEGYSVSREKKERFSLILESASTNQTSMYLCASRAPGQGGYEQYFGPGTRLTVT.

CDR3 loop: CASSLEGRQANTGELFF. The CDR3 nucleotides are TGTGCCAGCAGCTTAGAAGGGAGGCAGGCGAACACCGGGGAGCTGTTTTTT. The chain employs TRBV11-3 and TRBJ2-2, with D maybe TRBD2 (6 bases). The germline V gene has CDR1 SGHNT and CDR2 YENEEA. The CDR3 spans 17 residues. The V gene lost 0 bases and the J gene lost 0 bases, with 11 bases spanning the gap.

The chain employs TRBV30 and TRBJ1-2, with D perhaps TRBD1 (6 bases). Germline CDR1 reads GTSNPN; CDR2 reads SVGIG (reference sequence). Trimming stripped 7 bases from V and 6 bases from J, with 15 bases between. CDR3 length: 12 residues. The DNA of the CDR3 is TGTGCCTCTATCAGGGGCGGGCATGGCTACACCTTC. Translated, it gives CASIRGGHGYTF. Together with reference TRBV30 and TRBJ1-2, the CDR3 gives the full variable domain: SQTIHQWPATLVQPVGSPLSLECTVEGTSNPNLYWYRQAAGRGLQLLFYSVGIGQISSEVPQNLSASRPQDRQFILSSKKLLLSDSGFYLCASIRGGHGYTFGSGTRLTVV.

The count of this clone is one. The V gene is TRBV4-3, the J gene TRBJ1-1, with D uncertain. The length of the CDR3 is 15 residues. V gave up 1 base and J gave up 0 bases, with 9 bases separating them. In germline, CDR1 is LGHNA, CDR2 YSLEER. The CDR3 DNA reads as TGCGCCAGCAGCCAAGTAGTAACACTGAACACTGAAGCTTTCTTT. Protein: CASSQVVTLNTEAFF.

The DNA for the CDR3 is TGTGCCAGCAGCGTAGGACAGGGGGCATACACCATATATTTT. Protein product: CASSVGQGAYTIYF. This chain links TRBV9 with TRBJ1-3, with 10 bases that match TRBD1. V lost 0 bases, J lost 8 bases, and 2 bases stayed unmatched. This CDR3 has 14 amino acids. CDR1 and CDR2 (germline): SGDLS, YYNGEE.

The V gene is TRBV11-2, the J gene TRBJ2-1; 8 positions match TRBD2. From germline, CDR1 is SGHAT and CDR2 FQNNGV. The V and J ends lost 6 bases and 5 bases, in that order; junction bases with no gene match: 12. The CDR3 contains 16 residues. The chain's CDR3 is CASSMIGRAGNNEQFF. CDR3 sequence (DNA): TGTGCCAGCAGTATGATCGGGAGGGCCGGAAACAATGAGCAGTTCTTC.

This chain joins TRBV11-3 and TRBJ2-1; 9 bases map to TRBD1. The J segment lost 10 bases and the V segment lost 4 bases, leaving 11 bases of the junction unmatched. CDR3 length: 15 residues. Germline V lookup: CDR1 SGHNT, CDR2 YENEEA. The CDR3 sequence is CASSSPGTGQEEQFF. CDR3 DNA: TGTGCCAGCAGCTCCCCCGGGACAGGGCAAGAGGAGCAGTTCTTC.

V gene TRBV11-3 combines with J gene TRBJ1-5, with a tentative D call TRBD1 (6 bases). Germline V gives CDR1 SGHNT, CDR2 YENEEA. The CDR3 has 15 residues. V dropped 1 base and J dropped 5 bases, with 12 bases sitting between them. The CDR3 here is CASSLALGGHQPQHF. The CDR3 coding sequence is TGTGCCAGCAGCTTAGCTCTCGGGGGCCATCAGCCCCAGCATTTT. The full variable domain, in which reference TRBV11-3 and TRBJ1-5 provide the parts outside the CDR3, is EAGVVQSPRYKIIEKKQPVAFWCNPISGHNTLYWYLQNLGQGPELLIRYENEEAVDDSQLPKDRFSAERLKGVDSTLKIQPAELGDSAVYLCASSLALGGHQPQHFGDGTRLSIL.

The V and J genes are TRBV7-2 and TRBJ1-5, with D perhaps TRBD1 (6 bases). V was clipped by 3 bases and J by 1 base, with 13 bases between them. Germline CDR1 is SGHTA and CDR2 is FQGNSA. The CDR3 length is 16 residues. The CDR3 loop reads CASSLLGGQSNQPQHF. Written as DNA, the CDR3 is TGTGCCAGCAGCTTGCTGGGGGGGCAAAGCAATCAGCCCCAGCATTTT.

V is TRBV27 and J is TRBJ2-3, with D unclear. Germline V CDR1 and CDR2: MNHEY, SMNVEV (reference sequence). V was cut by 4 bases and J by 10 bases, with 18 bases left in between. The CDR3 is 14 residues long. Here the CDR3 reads CASSSKGYPDPQYF. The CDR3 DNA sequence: TGTGCCAGCAGTTCCAAGGGATACCCAGACCCGCAGTATTTT.

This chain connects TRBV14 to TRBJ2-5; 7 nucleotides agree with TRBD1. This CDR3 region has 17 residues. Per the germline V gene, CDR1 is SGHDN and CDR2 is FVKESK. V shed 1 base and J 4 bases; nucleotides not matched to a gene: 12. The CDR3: CASSQATGTDHIETQYF. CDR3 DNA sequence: TGTGCCAGCAGCCAAGCGACCGGGACAGACCATATAGAGACCCAGTACTTC.

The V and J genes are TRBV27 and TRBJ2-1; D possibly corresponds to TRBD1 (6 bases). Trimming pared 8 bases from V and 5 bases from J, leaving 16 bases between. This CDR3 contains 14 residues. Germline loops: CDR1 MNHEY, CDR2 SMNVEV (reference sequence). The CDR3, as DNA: TGTGCCAGCTGCAAGTGGGACACCAACAATGAGCAGTTCTTC. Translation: CASCKWDTNNEQFF.